The 5 T cell receptor beta chains below were found in one sample sequenced in a study of spatial heterogeneity in lung cancer. Using its own MiXCR run on the 5' RACE reads, TCRdb lists one record per CDR3 protein. The repertoire holds roughly 39,000 distinct CDR3 sequences, with about 6.7% as singletons. Time point of the sample: sample taken at primary tumor resection. Sequencing was performed on whole RNA extracted from tumor and nontumor lung tissue, or from frozen PBMC, and the material was left unsorted. The source was PBMCs, collected at surgery. The receptors here all came from a female donor with early-stage non-small cell lung cancer.

This clonotype was recorded at least ten times. This chain joins TRBV20-1 and TRBJ1-2; perhaps TRBD1 as D (6 bases). V was clipped by 1 base and J by 1 base, with 16 bases between them. Per the germline V gene, CDR1 is DFQATT and CDR2 is SNEGSKA (reference sequence). CDR3 length equals 16 residues. The CDR3 coding sequence is TGCAGTGCTAGAGGGAACGCCGGGGGCCTTAACTATGGCTACACCTTC. Its protein product is CSARGNAGGLNYGYTF.

This sequence joins TRBV11-2 and TRBJ1-2; 7 positions agree with TRBD1. The junction had 27 bases not matched to a gene; V was cut back by 5 bases and J by 0 bases. Germline values: CDR1 SGHAT, CDR2 FQNNGV. The CDR3 is 22 residues long. DNA of the CDR3: TGTGCCAGCAGCCCCATTGGAAGGGACAGTCAGCCCCTCATACCTACTAACTATGGCTACACCTTC. Encoded protein: CASSPIGRDSQPLIPTNYGYTF. The complete variable domain, with remaining parts taken from reference TRBV11-2 and TRBJ1-2, reads EAGVAQSPRYKIIEKRQSVAFWCNPISGHATLYWYQQILGQGPKLLIQFQNNGVVDDSQLPKDRFSAERLKGVDSTLKIQPAKLEDSAVYLCASSPIGRDSQPLIPTNYGYTFGSGTRLTVV.

This clonotype has only a few counts. J is TRBJ2-7 and V is TRBV6-2 or TRBV6-3, with 7 bases fitting TRBD1. The CDR3 runs to 15 residues. Germline V gene sequence: CDR1 MNHEY, CDR2 SVGEGT. J was trimmed by 2 bases and V by 6 bases; bases with no gene match: 10. CDR3 residues: CASSQTGTAAYEQYF. DNA of the CDR3: TGTGCCAGCAGCCAAACCGGGACAGCAGCCTACGAGCAGTACTTC.

This clonotype has a count of ten or more. V usage is TRBV7-9 and J usage is TRBJ2-7; TRBD2 agrees at 7 bases. The V and J ends lost 2 bases and 3 bases, in that order; junction bases with no gene match: 4. The CDR3 has 14 amino acids. CDR1 is SEHNR and CDR2 is FQNEAQ in the germline V gene (reference sequence). CDR3 sequence (DNA): TGTGCCAGCAGCTTACTGTCGGGGGGCTACGAGCAGTACTTC. Its protein product is CASSLLSGGYEQYF.

The chain couples TRBV19 to TRBJ2-1; maybe TRBD2 (6 bases). Germline lookup yields CDR1 LNHDA and CDR2 SQIVND (reference sequence). The CDR3 loop spans 16 amino acids. The ends were cut back, 2 bases at V and 9 bases at J, with 20 bases in the middle. The CDR3 spells CASSISGRGSLREQFF. CDR3 DNA: TGTGCCAGTAGTATAAGTGGGCGGGGTTCATTACGTGAGCAGTTCTTC.